The present entry profiles one TCR beta chain with its context. Its antigen is not identified. The data were taken from a study of cytomegalovirus exposure and HLA in healthy donors. Turning to the study itself: HLA-typed donors were the source of about 90 million unique TCRs held in an early data release. Findings and limits, study-wide: As was reported, the HLA-A and HLA-B alleles of most subjects were accurately predicted from TCR beta sequences. Relative to equally common others, HLA-associated TCR beta chains showed greater clonal expansion in a later analysis. Among immune exposure information, only CMV serostatus was available.

CDR1 is GTSNPN and CDR2 is SVGIG in the germline V gene (reference sequence). V lost 7 bases to trimming and J lost 3 bases, with 13 bases between them. The CDR3 contains 13 residues. A multiplex PCR was run with 60 Vbeta primers and 13 Jbeta primers. Profiled with immunoSEQ multiplex PCR; TCRdb holds only in-frame clones, not every one. The sample contains over 150,000 clones, roughly 70% of which appear only once. This TCR came from a woman in her 30s in good health and CMV-seronegative. The sequenced sample consisted of PBMCs. The chain uses TRBV30 and TRBJ1-5, with a tentative D call TRBD1 (5 bases). The CDR3: CASSGDPNQPQHF. The CDR3 coding sequence is TGTGCCTCCTCGGGGGACCCCAATCAGCCCCAGCATTTT.